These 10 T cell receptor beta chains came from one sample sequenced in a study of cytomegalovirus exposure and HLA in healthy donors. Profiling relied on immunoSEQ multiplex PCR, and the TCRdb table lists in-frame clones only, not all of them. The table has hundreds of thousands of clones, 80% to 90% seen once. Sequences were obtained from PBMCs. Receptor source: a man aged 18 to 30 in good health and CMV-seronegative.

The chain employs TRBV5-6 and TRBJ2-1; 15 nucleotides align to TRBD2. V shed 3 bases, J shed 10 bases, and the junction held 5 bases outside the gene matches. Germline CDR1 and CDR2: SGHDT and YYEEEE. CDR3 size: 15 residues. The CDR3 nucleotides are TGTGCCAGCAGCTGGGGACTAGCGGGAGGTTTAGAGCAGTTCTTC. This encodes CASSWGLAGGLEQFF.

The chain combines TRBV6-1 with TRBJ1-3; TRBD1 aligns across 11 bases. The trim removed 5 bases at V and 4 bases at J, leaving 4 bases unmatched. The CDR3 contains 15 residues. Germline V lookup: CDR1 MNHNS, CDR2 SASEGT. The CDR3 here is CASSPGTGGGNTIYF. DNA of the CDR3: TGTGCCAGCAGTCCCGGGACAGGGGGAGGAAACACCATATATTTT.

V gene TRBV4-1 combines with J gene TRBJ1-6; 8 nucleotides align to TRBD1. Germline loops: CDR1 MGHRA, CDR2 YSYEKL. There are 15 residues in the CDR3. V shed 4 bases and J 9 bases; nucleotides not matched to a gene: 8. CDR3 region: CASSRPDRDGSPLHF. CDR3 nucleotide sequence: TGCGCCAGCAGCCGACCGGACAGGGACGGTTCACCCCTCCACTTT.

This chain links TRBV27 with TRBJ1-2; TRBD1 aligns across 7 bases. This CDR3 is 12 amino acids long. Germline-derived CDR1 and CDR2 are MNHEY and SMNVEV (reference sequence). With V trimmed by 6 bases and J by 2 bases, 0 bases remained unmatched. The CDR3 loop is CASRTGNYGYTF. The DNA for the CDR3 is TGTGCCAGCAGGACAGGGAACTATGGCTACACCTTC.

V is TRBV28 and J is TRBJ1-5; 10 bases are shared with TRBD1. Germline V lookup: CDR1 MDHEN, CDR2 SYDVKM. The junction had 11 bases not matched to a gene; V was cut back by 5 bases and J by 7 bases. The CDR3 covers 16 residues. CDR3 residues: CASSHSTGGGVQPQHF. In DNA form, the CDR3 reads TGTGCCAGCAGTCACTCGACAGGGGGCGGTGTACAGCCCCAGCATTTT.

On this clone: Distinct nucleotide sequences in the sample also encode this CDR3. Here the CDR3 DNA reads TGCGCCAGCAGCTTGACAGGGAAAGAGACCCAGTACTTC. As protein: CASSLTGKETQYF. The genes are TRBV5-1 and TRBJ2-5; D is possibly TRBD1 (6 bases). The germline gives CDR1 SGHRS, CDR2 YFSETQ. Trimming stripped 1 base from V and 3 bases from J, with 7 bases between. The CDR3 consists of 13 residues.

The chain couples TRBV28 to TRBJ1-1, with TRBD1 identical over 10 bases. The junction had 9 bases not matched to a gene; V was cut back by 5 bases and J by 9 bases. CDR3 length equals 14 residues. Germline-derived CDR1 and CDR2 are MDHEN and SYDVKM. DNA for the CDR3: TGTGCCAGCAGTGGGGGGGGACAGGGGTTCAAAGCTTTCTTT. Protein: CASSGGGQGFKAFF.

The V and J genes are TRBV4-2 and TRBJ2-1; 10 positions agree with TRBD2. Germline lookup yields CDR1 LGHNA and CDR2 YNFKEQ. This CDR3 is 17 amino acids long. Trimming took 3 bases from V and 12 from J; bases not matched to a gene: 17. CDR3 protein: CASSQGLSGRANDGQFF. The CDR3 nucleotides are TGTGCCAGCAGCCAGGGACTGAGCGGGAGGGCCAATGATGGGCAGTTCTTC.

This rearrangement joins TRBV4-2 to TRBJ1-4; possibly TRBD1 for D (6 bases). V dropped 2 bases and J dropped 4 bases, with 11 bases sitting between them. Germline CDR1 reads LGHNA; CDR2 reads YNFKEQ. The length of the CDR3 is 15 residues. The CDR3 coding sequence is TGTGCCAGCAGCCAAAACACAGGGATTAATGAAAAACTGTTTTTT. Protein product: CASSQNTGINEKLFF.

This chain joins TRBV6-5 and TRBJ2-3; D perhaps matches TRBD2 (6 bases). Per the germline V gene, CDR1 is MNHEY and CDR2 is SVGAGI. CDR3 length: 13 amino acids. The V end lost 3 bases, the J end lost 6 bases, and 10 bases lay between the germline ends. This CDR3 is CASSYGGSDTQYF. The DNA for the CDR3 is TGTGCCAGCAGTTATGGGGGGAGTGATACGCAGTATTTT.